A selection of T cell receptor beta chains follows, all from one sample in a study of T cell repertoires in cytomegalovirus infection. TCRdb itself ran the reads through MiXCR, one entry per CDR3 protein. In the table there are 200,000 to 300,000 distinct CDR3 sequences, 9.1% of which are singletons. Sequenced: PBMCs. The receptors derive from a human donor in good health (CMV status not recorded). Some clones in this sample may be carry-over from other donors' samples. The CDR3 runs from the conserved cysteine through the conserved F or W. The D gene is left open where the match is weak. The size field is filled for only some rows; it gives once, few, many or a size class.

J	size	V	D	CDR3	DNA
TRBJ1-1	many	TRBV7-2	.	CASSLQGWNEAFF	TGTGCCAGCAGCTTACAGGGCTGGAATGAAGCTTTCTTT
TRBJ1-5	many	TRBV7-9	.	CASSARPDQPQHF	TGTGCCAGCAGCGCACGACCGGATCAGCCCCAGCATTTT
TRBJ1-1	.	TRBV28	.	CASSRGAPRSGTEAFF	TGTGCCAGCAGCCGGGGGGCCCCCCGTTCGGGCACTGAAGCTTTCTTT
TRBJ2-6	few	TRBV2	.	CASSGQPSGANVLTF	TGTGCCAGCAGTGGTCAGCCCTCTGGGGCCAACGTCCTGACTTTC
TRBJ1-3	many	TRBV29-1	.	CSVRDFSGNTIYF	TGCAGCGTCCGGGACTTCTCTGGAAACACCATATATTTT
TRBJ2-5	.	TRBV28	.	CASTLGGSQETQYF	TGTGCCAGCACCTTAGGGGGAAGTCAAGAGACCCAGTACTTC
TRBJ2-2	many	TRBV7-9	TRBD1	CASSRDSPGNGELFF	TGTGCCAGCAGCCGGGACAGCCCCGGGAACGGGGAGCTGTTTTTT
TRBJ2-1	.	TRBV5-6	.	CASSPGRHHNEQFF	TGTGCCAGCAGCCCGGGAAGACATCACAATGAGCAGTTCTTC
TRBJ1-1	few	TRBV18	.	CASSLFTENTEAFF	TGTGCCAGCTCACTTTTTACAGAGAACACTGAAGCTTTCTTT
TRBJ2-7	.	TRBV7-9	.	CASSFLANTYEQYF	TGTGCCAGCAGCTTCCTCGCTAACACCTACGAGCAGTACTTC
TRBJ1-1	many	TRBV3-1	.	CASSHLLDSASRSQAFF	TGTGCCAGCAGCCACTTACTCGACAGCGCCTCCCGAAGCCAAGCTTTCTTT
TRBJ1-2	many	TRBV7-2	.	CASSPRGSELRRGYTF	TGTGCCAGCAGCCCCCGAGGGAGCGAGTTGCGAAGGGGCTACACCTTC
TRBJ2-5	.	TRBV20-1	TRBD2	CSASSGRAETQYF	TGCAGTGCTTCGAGCGGGAGGGCCGAGACCCAGTACTTC
TRBJ2-1	many	TRBV2	TRBD2	CASSGVGGVSYNEQFF	TGTGCCAGCAGTGGGGTGGGGGGGGTATCCTACAATGAGCAGTTCTTC
TRBJ1-1	few	TRBV12-3/TRBV12-4	.	CASSRSPAVGAFF	TGTGCCAGCAGTCGGAGTCCGGCAGTCGGAGCTTTCTTT
TRBJ2-5	many	TRBV7-9	.	CASSGEAQYF	TGTGCCAGCAGCGGGGAGGCCCAGTACTTC
TRBJ1-2	.	TRBV6-1	TRBD1	CASRPTGGYGYTF	TGTGCCAGCAGGCCTACAGGGGGGTATGGCTACACCTTC
TRBJ2-2	few	TRBV19	.	CASSMGAWGANTGELFF	TGTGCCAGTAGTATGGGGGCTTGGGGGGCGAACACCGGGGAGCTGTTTTTT
TRBJ1-5	.	TRBV6-2/TRBV6-3	.	CASLSPGKSNQPQHF	TGTGCCAGCTTATCCCCCGGGAAGAGCAATCAGCCCCAGCATTTT
TRBJ1-5	once	TRBV28	.	CASSHGKNQPQHF	TGTGCCAGCAGCCACGGGAAGAATCAGCCCCAGCATTTT
TRBJ2-5	.	TRBV7-9	TRBD1	CASSFGGRGRQETQYF	TGTGCCAGCAGCTTCGGTGGCAGGGGGCGCCAAGAGACCCAGTACTTC
TRBJ1-1	many	TRBV30	.	CASTGQPNTEAFF	TGTGCCTCGACCGGACAGCCGAACACTGAAGCTTTCTTT
TRBJ1-1	.	TRBV25-1	.	CASKGPFRGEAFF	TGTGCCAGCAAAGGGCCATTTCGAGGTGAAGCTTTCTTT
TRBJ2-2	few	TRBV7-2	.	CASSLGRHGGLFF	TGTGCCAGCAGCTTAGGCCGCCATGGTGGGCTGTTTTTT
TRBJ2-7	many	TRBV7-6	.	CASSLEAGSIYEQYF	TGTGCCAGCAGCTTAGAAGCCGGTTCCATCTACGAGCAGTACTTC
TRBJ1-5	many	TRBV6-2/TRBV6-3	.	CASSYSRGQPQHF	TGTGCCAGCAGTTACTCGCGCGGTCAGCCCCAGCATTTT
TRBJ1-1	many	TRBV5-6	TRBD1	CASSLTGTGVAFF	TGTGCCAGCAGCTTGACCGGGACAGGGGTAGCTTTCTTT
TRBJ2-7	.	TRBV5-1	TRBD2	CASSWGGGTGEQYF	TGCGCCAGCAGCTGGGGGGGAGGCACCGGCGAGCAGTACTTC
TRBJ1-1	many	TRBV7-8	.	CASSSFRENTEAFF	TGTGCCAGCAGCTCTTTCAGGGAAAACACTGAAGCTTTCTTT
TRBJ1-1	.	TRBV5-6	.	CASSLTAGSRAEAFF	TGTGCCAGCAGCCTTACGGCGGGCAGTCGCGCTGAAGCTTTCTTT
TRBJ1-5	many	TRBV7-2	.	CASSLESSSNQPQHF	TGTGCCAGCAGCTTAGAATCATCTAGCAATCAGCCCCAGCATTTT
TRBJ1-1	many	TRBV5-4	TRBD1	CASSRGQENTEAFF	TGTGCCAGCAGCCGTGGACAGGAAAACACTGAAGCTTTCTTT
TRBJ2-7	many	TRBV4-3	.	CASSPNTGPYEQYF	TGCGCCAGCAGCCCTAACACAGGGCCCTACGAGCAGTACTTC
TRBJ2-5	few	TRBV11-2	TRBD1	CASSFDDQPGQGEGQYF	TGTGCCAGCAGCTTTGACGATCAGCCGGGACAGGGGGAGGGCCAGTACTTC
TRBJ1-2	many	TRBV7-3	TRBD1	CASSYTGAGYTF	TGTGCCAGCAGCTACACAGGGGCCGGCTACACCTTC
TRBJ2-7	many	TRBV28	.	CASSLVPTYEQYF	TGTGCCAGCAGTTTAGTACCCACCTACGAGCAGTACTTC
TRBJ1-6	.	TRBV6-2/TRBV6-3	TRBD1	CASRRSGQGSSPLHF	TGTGCCAGCAGGAGATCGGGACAGGGAAGTTCACCCCTCCACTTT
TRBJ1-4	few	TRBV7-2	.	CASSSDFNEKLFF	TGTGCCAGCAGCTCAGACTTTAATGAAAAACTGTTTTTT
TRBJ2-7	many	TRBV20-1	.	CSATFGTALGEQYF	TGCAGTGCTACCTTCGGGACCGCCTTGGGCGAGCAGTACTTC